One and the same sample provided the 13 T cell receptor beta chains below, sequenced in a study of cytomegalovirus exposure and HLA in healthy donors. Some clones are missing from TCRdb's copy, which holds only in-frame ones; the method was immunoSEQ multiplex PCR. The sample shows about 180,000 clones, about 86% of them seen only once. The sample comprised PBMCs. The receptor source for this set is a woman aged 25 to 39 in good health and CMV-seronegative.

This chain links TRBV29-1 with TRBJ1-2, with D unclear. Germline V gene data show CDR1 as SQVTM and CDR2 as ANQGSEA. The CDR3 covers 12 residues. The DNA of the CDR3 is TGCACCATAAACAGAGTAGACTATGGCTACACCTTC. It specifies CTINRVDYGYTF.

This clone came up once. CDR3 DNA: TGTGCCAGTAGCCCGGACAGGGGGAAGGGGAATCAGCCCCAGCATTTT. This encodes CASSPDRGKGNQPQHF. The chain is built from TRBV19 and TRBJ1-5, with TRBD1 matching 10 bases. The CDR3 runs 16 residues. Trimming removed 6 bases from V and 4 bases from J; junction bases left unmatched: 9. Per the germline V gene, CDR1 is LNHDA and CDR2 is SQIVND (reference sequence).

The sample holds one count of this clone. The rearrangement uses TRBV27 and TRBJ2-7; TRBD1 agrees at 8 bases. This CDR3 region has 14 residues. Germline CDR1 is MNHEY and CDR2 is SMNVEV (reference sequence). The trim removed 5 bases at V and 3 bases at J, leaving 6 bases unmatched. The CDR3 DNA reads TGTGCCAGCAGTCCGACAGGGGCCTTCTACGAGCAGTACTTC. Translation gives CASSPTGAFYEQYF.

This clone has just a few counts. CDR3 amino acids: CASSPSGNTGETQYF. The DNA for the CDR3 is TGCGCCAGCAGCCCCAGCGGGAACACAGGAGAGACCCAGTACTTC. The V call is TRBV5-1, the J call TRBJ2-5, with TRBD2 identical over 7 bases. Germline V gene sequence: CDR1 SGHRS, CDR2 YFSETQ. V trimming: 4 bases; J trimming: 4 bases; junction bases outside the gene matches: 10. CDR3 length: 15 residues.

The count of this clone is one. The J gene is TRBJ2-7, the V gene TRBV11-2; perhaps TRBD1 as D (5 bases). Trimming removed 4 bases at V and 2 bases at J, with 12 bases between. From germline, CDR1 is SGHAT and CDR2 FQNNGV. The CDR3 runs to 14 residues. CDR3 sequence: CASSSTEPPYEQYF. The CDR3 DNA follows: TGTGCCAGCAGCTCGACAGAACCACCCTACGAGCAGTACTTC.

This rearrangement joins TRBV11-3 to TRBJ2-1; no clear D gene. The CDR3 covers 12 residues. Trimming cost V 0 bases and J 8 bases, with 5 bases left between them. Germline loops: CDR1 SGHNT, CDR2 YENEEA. The CDR3 coding sequence is TGTGCCAGCAGCTTAGATGAGGATGAGCAGTTCTTC. Encoded protein: CASSLDEDEQFF.

The CDR3: CASSLGLAGGPSQETQYF. CDR3 coding DNA: TGCGCCAGCAGCCTAGGACTAGCGGGGGGGCCGAGTCAAGAGACCCAGTACTTC. V and J are TRBV10-2 and TRBJ2-5, with TRBD2 matching 15 bases. This CDR3 is 18 amino acids long. The J segment lost 2 bases and the V segment lost 6 bases, leaving 10 bases of the junction unmatched. Germline lookup yields CDR1 WSHSY and CDR2 SAAADI.

The CDR3 nucleotides read TGCAGCGTTCTTGGGGGAGGGGAGTCTGGAAACACCATATATTTT. Encoded protein: CSVLGGGESGNTIYF. This chain links TRBV29-1 with TRBJ1-3; TRBD1 might be the D (5 bases). Germline V lookup: CDR1 SQVTM, CDR2 ANQGSEA. The CDR3 runs 15 residues. V shed 5 bases and J shed 1 base, with 15 bases lying between them.

This clone occurred a few times. This sequence joins TRBV10-3 and TRBJ2-7; D is perhaps TRBD2 (6 bases). The CDR3 loop spans 15 amino acids. V lost 7 bases, J lost 6 bases, and 22 bases lay in between. Germline loops: CDR1 ENHRY, CDR2 SYGVKD. The CDR3 region has the DNA TGTGCCATCATGGTGGAGGGGCGGGATGTCAGCGAGCAGTACTTC. Translation gives CAIMVEGRDVSEQYF.

The rearrangement uses TRBV19 and TRBJ2-7, with 10 bases matching TRBD2. Germline V gives CDR1 LNHDA, CDR2 SQIVND (reference sequence). The length of the CDR3 is 15 residues. The ends lost 4 bases at V and 1 base at J; junction bases unmatched: 4. CDR3 nucleotide sequence: TGTGCCAGTAGTACCAAGCGGGGGGGGTCCTACGAGCAGTACTTC. Encoded protein: CASSTKRGGSYEQYF.

The chain links TRBV2 to TRBJ2-1; no reliable D call. CDR1 is SNHLY and CDR2 is FYNNEI in the germline V gene. This CDR3 is built from 15 residues. The germline V and J ends were trimmed by 5 bases and 0 bases, with 11 bases remaining between them. This CDR3 is CASSSLFASYNEQFF. The DNA of the CDR3 is TGTGCCAGCAGTAGCCTTTTCGCCTCCTACAATGAGCAGTTCTTC.

This chain connects TRBV30 to TRBJ1-2, with 9 bases that match TRBD1. V shed 6 bases and J 9 bases; nucleotides not matched to a gene: 5. Germline CDR1 GTSNPN, CDR2 SVGIG (reference sequence). CDR3 length: 11 amino acids. CDR3 nucleotide sequence: TGTGCCTGCGGGACAGGGAAGAGCTACACCTTC. Translated: CACGTGKSYTF.

V and J are TRBV19 and TRBJ1-2; D remains unclear. This CDR3 has 13 amino acids. V shed 1 base and J shed 5 bases, with 8 bases lying between them. Germline loops: CDR1 LNHDA, CDR2 SQIVND (reference sequence). DNA of the CDR3: TGTGCCAGTAGTATAGTGGAACAGTATGGCTACACCTTC. It specifies CASSIVEQYGYTF.